The next 24 T cell receptor beta chains were all read from a single sample in a study of blood T cell repertoires in COVID-19. Sequencing was performed with immunoSEQ multiplex PCR; in TCRdb, only in-frame clones are kept and a portion is missing. The data contain some 14,000 clones, roughly 84% of them singletons. What was sequenced was peripheral blood. These receptor sequences come from a woman between 50 and 59 years old with active or convalescent COVID-19.

This clone was observed a handful of times. In DNA form, the CDR3 reads TGTGCCAGTAGTAGCTTTGGGACAGGGGGCAATGAGCAGTTCTTC. Translated, it gives CASSSFGTGGNEQFF. The gene calls are TRBV19 and TRBJ2-1, with 11 positions matching TRBD1. The germline CDR1 and CDR2 sequences are LNHDA and SQIVND (reference sequence). The CDR3 covers 15 residues. The J segment lost 6 bases and the V segment lost 4 bases, leaving 5 bases of the junction unmatched.

The chain couples TRBV7-9 to TRBJ2-5; D call uncertain. CDR3 length: 14 residues. Deletions cut 3 bases from V and 3 bases from J, with 11 bases between. CDR1 SEHNR and CDR2 FQNEAQ come from the germline V gene (reference sequence). In nucleotides, the CDR3 is TGTGCCAGCAGCTTCGGGTTTCTGGAAGAGACCCAGTACTTC. Translated: CASSFGFLEETQYF.

The rearrangement joins TRBV18 to TRBJ2-3; 11 positions agree with TRBD1. CDR1 is KGHSH and CDR2 is LQKENI in the germline V gene. V lost 0 bases and J lost 4; bases outside the gene matches: 0. CDR3 length: 15 residues. CDR3 loop: CASSPPGQGADTQYF. CDR3 nucleotides: TGTGCCAGCTCACCACCGGGACAGGGGGCAGATACGCAGTATTTT.

The rearrangement joins TRBV5-6 to TRBJ1-5; D is possibly TRBD1 (5 bases). The length of the CDR3 is 13 residues. V was cut by 4 bases and J by 4 bases, with 9 bases left in between. Germline lookup yields CDR1 SGHDT and CDR2 YYEEEE. The CDR3 protein is CASSQGTNQPQHF. DNA of the CDR3: TGTGCCAGCAGCCAGGGTACTAATCAGCCCCAGCATTTT.

Only one count was recorded for this clone. This chain connects TRBV9 to TRBJ1-1; D is perhaps TRBD1 (5 bases). The V gene lost 2 bases and the J gene lost 4 bases, with 15 bases spanning the gap. The germline V gene has CDR1 SGDLS and CDR2 YYNGEE. The CDR3 has 15 residues. CDR3 loop: CASSVGPGRGTEAFF. Written as DNA, the CDR3 is TGTGCCAGCAGCGTGGGCCCCGGGAGGGGCACTGAAGCTTTCTTT.

This sequence joins TRBV9 and TRBJ2-2; TRBD2 is a possible D gene (8 bases). Germline assignment: CDR1 SGDLS and CDR2 YYNGEE. V was pared by 4 bases and J by 0 bases, with 19 bases between. This CDR3 is 18 amino acids long. The CDR3 reads CASSPGRAGGPNTGELFF. The CDR3 DNA sequence: TGTGCCAGCAGCCCCGGGAGGGCAGGGGGTCCGAACACCGGGGAGCTGTTTTTT.

This chain connects TRBV19 to TRBJ2-5; 7 bases line up with TRBD2. The CDR3 totals 18 residues. CDR1 LNHDA and CDR2 SQIVND come from the germline V gene (reference sequence). The J segment lost 3 bases and the V segment lost 0 bases, leaving 13 bases of the junction unmatched. Here the CDR3 reads CASSIDVGGGLQKETQYF. CDR3 DNA sequence: TGTGCCAGTAGTATAGATGTGGGCGGGGGACTACAAAAAGAGACCCAGTACTTC.

The sample holds a few counts of this clone. The rearrangement uses TRBV5-1 and TRBJ1-2; D might be TRBD1 (5 bases). The CDR3 is made up of 14 amino acids. Per the germline V gene, CDR1 is SGHRS and CDR2 is YFSETQ. V lost 0 bases and J 3 bases, leaving 9 bases between the germline ends. CDR3 DNA: TGCGCCAGCAGCTTGGCAGGGATTGACTATGGCTACACCTTC. Translating it yields CASSLAGIDYGYTF.

The chain combines TRBV28 with TRBJ2-7; 8 nucleotides align to TRBD2. Germline values: CDR1 MDHEN, CDR2 SYDVKM. Trimming took 4 bases from V and 2 from J; bases not matched to a gene: 7. The CDR3 extends over 15 amino acids. The CDR3 bases are TGTGCCAGCAGTTCCCCAGCGGGGGTTACCTACGAGCAGTACTTC. Translated, it gives CASSSPAGVTYEQYF.

The chain uses TRBV5-4 and TRBJ2-7; TRBD1 matches at 12 bases. The V gene's germline CDR1 is SGHNT and CDR2 YYREEE (reference sequence). This CDR3 comprises 15 residues. Unmatched junction bases numbered 6, after V lost 4 bases and J lost 4 bases. CDR3 nucleotides: TGTGCCAGCAGCGCCCGGGACAGGGGGCCTTACGAGCAGTACTTC. Protein sequence: CASSARDRGPYEQYF. The variable domain in full, with the rest retrieved from reference TRBV5-4 and TRBJ2-7, is ETGVTQSPTHLIKTRGQQVTLRCSSQSGHNTVSWYQQALGQGPQFIFQYYREEENGRGNFPPRFSGLQFPNYSSELNVNALELDDSALYLCASSARDRGPYEQYFGPGTRLTVT.

The chain has TRBV29-1 and TRBJ2-2; 14 nucleotides match TRBD2. The CDR3 is 17 amino acids. The V and J ends lost 5 bases and 2 bases, in that order; junction bases with no gene match: 7. The germline V gene encodes CDR1 SQVTM and CDR2 ANQGSEA. This chain's CDR3 is CSVSRLAGGPNTGELFF. CDR3 bases: TGCAGCGTTTCCCGACTAGCGGGGGGGCCTAACACCGGGGAGCTGTTTTTT.

Written as DNA, the CDR3 is TGCGCCAGCAGCCTCAGGGGGGCCCCACCCTACAATGAGCAGTTCTTC. Protein: CASSLRGAPPYNEQFF. This chain connects TRBV5-1 to TRBJ2-1; D is possibly TRBD1 (7 bases). The CDR3 consists of 16 residues. CDR1 and CDR2 (germline): SGHRS, YFSETQ. With 4 bases removed from V and 2 bases from J, the gap between germline ends came to 16 bases.

V usage is TRBV5-1 and J usage is TRBJ1-2; 9 bases fit TRBD1. Germline CDR1 is SGHRS and CDR2 is YFSETQ. V lost 2 bases to trimming and J lost 6 bases; unmatched junction nucleotides: 2. The length of the CDR3 is 13 residues. The DNA for the CDR3 is TGCGCCAGCAGCTTACAGGGGGCGGATGGCTACACCTTC. This translates into CASSLQGADGYTF.

The V call is TRBV7-9, the J call TRBJ1-4, with 8 nucleotides matching TRBD1. With 1 base clipped from V and 6 bases from J, the junction kept 10 bases outside the gene matches. Germline V gene lookup returns CDR1 SEHNR and CDR2 FQNEAQ (reference sequence). The CDR3 runs 17 residues. This chain's CDR3 is CASSLGTGRRIDEKLFF. The CDR3 region has the DNA TGTGCCAGCAGCTTAGGGACAGGGCGGAGGATTGATGAAAAACTGTTTTTT. Full variable domain (remainder filled in from reference TRBV7-9 and TRBJ1-4): DTGVSQNPRHKITKRGQNVTFRCDPISEHNRLYWYRQTLGQGPEFLTYFQNEAQLEKSRLLSDRFSAERPKGSFSTLEIQRTEQGDSAMYLCASSLGTGRRIDEKLFFGSGTQLSVL.

The chain combines TRBV19 with TRBJ2-3; a possible D gene is TRBD2 (5 bases). Germline loops: CDR1 LNHDA, CDR2 SQIVND (reference sequence). This CDR3 spans 15 amino acids. V was cut by 6 bases and J by 1 base, with 14 bases left in between. Here the CDR3 reads CASSPAEWGTDTQYF. The CDR3 DNA follows: TGTGCCAGTAGCCCAGCGGAGTGGGGCACAGATACGCAGTATTTT. The full variable domain, with the rest looked up from reference TRBV19 and TRBJ2-3, is DGGITQSPKYLFRKEGQNVTLSCEQNLNHDAMYWYRQDPGQGLRLIYYSQIVNDFQKGDIAEGYSVSREKKESFPLTVTSAQKNPTAFYLCASSPAEWGTDTQYFGPGTRLTVL.

The rearrangement uses TRBV15 and TRBJ2-7; 9 nucleotides match TRBD2. The CDR3 has 16 residues. Germline loops: CDR1 LNHNV, CDR2 YYDKDF (reference sequence). The V segment lost 0 bases and the J segment 3 bases; nucleotides outside the gene matches: 6. Written as DNA, the CDR3 is TGTGCCACCAGCAGAGATGGGACTAGCAGAATCTACGAGCAGTACTTC. Translated: CATSRDGTSRIYEQYF. Based on the CDR3 plus reference TRBV15 and TRBJ2-7, the full variable domain is DAMVIQNPRYQVTQFGKPVTLSCSQTLNHNVMYWYQQKSSQAPKLLFHYYDKDFNNEADTPDNFQSRRPNTSFCFLDIRSPGLGDTAMYLCATSRDGTSRIYEQYFGPGTRLTVT.

J is TRBJ2-5 and V is TRBV1; the table's D call TRBD2 went unverified against the DNA. TRBV1 is recorded as a pseudogene. The CDR3 sequence is 15 residues long. CDR3 sequence: CTSSQTLAFRETQYF. CDR3 coding DNA: TGCACCAGCAGCCAAACACTAGCGTTTCGGGAGACCCAGTACTTC.

This sequence joins TRBV28 and TRBJ2-1; TRBD2 matches 8 bases. Germline V lookup: CDR1 MDHEN, CDR2 SYDVKM. The V gene end was trimmed by 5 bases and the J gene end by 10 bases; junction bases not matched to a gene: 13. The CDR3 has 15 residues. CDR3 sequence (DNA): TGTGCCAGCAGTGGACCGGGGACTAGGGGTATGGAGCAGTTCTTC. Protein product: CASSGPGTRGMEQFF.

The chain carries TRBV4-1 and TRBJ2-2; 10 bases map to TRBD2. This CDR3 contains 17 residues. The ends lost 3 bases at V and 3 bases at J; junction bases unmatched: 7. Per germline, CDR1 MGHRA and CDR2 YSYEKL. CDR3 in DNA: TGCGCCAGCAGCCAGGGGGCTAGCGGGAGTGACACCGGGGAGCTGTTTTTT. This gives the protein CASSQGASGSDTGELFF.

V and J are TRBV18 and TRBJ1-5; the D gene is possibly TRBD1 (6 bases). This CDR3 is 15 amino acids long. CDR1 and CDR2 (germline): KGHSH, LQKENI. The germline V and J ends were trimmed by 2 bases and 2 bases, with 10 bases remaining between them. This CDR3 is CASSPGGERNQPQHF. CDR3 nucleotide sequence: TGTGCCAGCTCACCAGGGGGCGAACGCAATCAGCCCCAGCATTTT.

The V gene is TRBV19, the J gene TRBJ2-1; 10 nucleotides match TRBD2. V lost 6 bases and J lost 3; bases outside the gene matches: 5. The CDR3 consists of 15 residues. Germline CDR1 and CDR2: LNHDA and SQIVND (reference sequence). The CDR3 DNA reads TGTGCCAGTAGGCTAGGACTAGCGGACTACAATGAGCAGTTCTTC. This sequence encodes CASRLGLADYNEQFF.

Relative to its sample, this clone is large (0.1 to 1%). The V gene is TRBV2, the J gene TRBJ2-2; the D gene is possibly TRBD1 (6 bases). Between the trimmed V and J ends, which lost 5 bases and 3 bases, there was a span of 10 bases. Germline V lookup: CDR1 SNHLY, CDR2 FYNNEI. The CDR3 consists of 14 residues. The CDR3, as DNA: TGTGCCAGCAGTTCCGGGACACACACCGGGGAGCTGTTTTTT. Translation gives CASSSGTHTGELFF.

This chain connects TRBV7-9 to TRBJ2-2; D may be TRBD1 (6 bases). V lost 6 bases, J lost 7 bases, and 9 bases lay in between. The CDR3 is 12 residues long. Germline lookup yields CDR1 SEHNR and CDR2 FQNEAQ (reference sequence). Written as DNA, the CDR3 is TGTGCCAGCAGGCAGGGGAGCGGGGAGCTGTTTTTT. Its translation is CASRQGSGELFF. Full variable domain (outside the CDR3, taken from reference TRBV7-9 and TRBJ2-2): DTGVSQNPRHKITKRGQNVTFRCDPISEHNRLYWYRQTLGQGPEFLTYFQNEAQLEKSRLLSDRFSAERPKGSFSTLEIQRTEQGDSAMYLCASRQGSGELFFGEGSRLTVL.

The rearrangement joins TRBV28 to TRBJ1-1, with D uncertain. V was trimmed by 6 bases and J by 5 bases, leaving 7 bases between them. This CDR3 is 11 amino acids long. Germline V CDR1 and CDR2: MDHEN, SYDVKM. The CDR3 DNA follows: TGTGCCAGCAGCGGGGTGACTGAAGCTTTCTTT. It translates to CASSGVTEAFF.